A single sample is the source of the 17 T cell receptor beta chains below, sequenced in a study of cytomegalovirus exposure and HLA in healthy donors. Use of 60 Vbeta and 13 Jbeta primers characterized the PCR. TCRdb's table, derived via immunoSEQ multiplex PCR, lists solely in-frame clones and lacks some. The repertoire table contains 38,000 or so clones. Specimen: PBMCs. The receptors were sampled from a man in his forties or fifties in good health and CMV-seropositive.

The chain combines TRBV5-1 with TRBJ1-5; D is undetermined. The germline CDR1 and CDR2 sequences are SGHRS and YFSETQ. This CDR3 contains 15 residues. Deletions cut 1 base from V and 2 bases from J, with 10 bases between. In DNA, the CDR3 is TGCGCCAGCAGCTTGCAAGGAGGAGGCAATCAGCCCCAGCATTTT. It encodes CASSLQGGGNQPQHF. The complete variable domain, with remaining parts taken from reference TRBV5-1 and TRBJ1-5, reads KAGVTQTPRYLIKTRGQQVTLSCSPISGHRSVSWYQQTPGQGLQFLFEYFSETQRNKGNFPGRFSGRQFSNSRSEMNVSTLELGDSALYLCASSLQGGGNQPQHFGDGTRLSIL.

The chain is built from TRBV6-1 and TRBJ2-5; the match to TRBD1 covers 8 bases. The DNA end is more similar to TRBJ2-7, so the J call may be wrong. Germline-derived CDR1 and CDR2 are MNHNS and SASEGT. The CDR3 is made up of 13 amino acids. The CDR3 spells CASSTGQGGEQYF. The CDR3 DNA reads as TGTGCCAGCAGTACCGGACAGGGCGGCGAGCAGTACTTC.

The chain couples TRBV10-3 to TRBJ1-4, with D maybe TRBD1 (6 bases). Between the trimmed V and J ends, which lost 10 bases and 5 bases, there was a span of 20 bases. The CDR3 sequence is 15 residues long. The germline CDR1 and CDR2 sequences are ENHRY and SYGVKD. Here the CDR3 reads CATHSPGDANEKLFF. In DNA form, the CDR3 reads TGTGCCACCCATTCACCAGGGGACGCAAATGAAAAACTGTTTTTT.

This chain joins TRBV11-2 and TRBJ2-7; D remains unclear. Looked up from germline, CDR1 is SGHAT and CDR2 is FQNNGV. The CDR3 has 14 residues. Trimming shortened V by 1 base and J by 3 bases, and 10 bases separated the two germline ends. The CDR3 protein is CASSLGGPNYEQYF. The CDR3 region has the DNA TGTGCCAGCAGCTTAGGAGGCCCAAACTACGAGCAGTACTTC.

CDR3 sequence reads: CAISGQNTEAFF. The CDR3 region has the DNA TGTGCCATCAGTGGACAGAACACTGAAGCTTTCTTT. The genes are TRBV10-3 and TRBJ1-1; the D is unclear. V lost 4 bases and J 1 base, leaving 4 bases between the germline ends. In germline, CDR1 is ENHRY, CDR2 SYGVKD. This CDR3 comprises 12 residues.

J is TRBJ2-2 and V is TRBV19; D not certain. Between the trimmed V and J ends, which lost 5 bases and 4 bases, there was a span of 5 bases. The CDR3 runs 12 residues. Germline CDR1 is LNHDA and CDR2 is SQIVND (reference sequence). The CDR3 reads CASSFLTGELFF. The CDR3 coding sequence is TGTGCCAGTAGTTTTCTCACCGGGGAGCTGTTTTTT.

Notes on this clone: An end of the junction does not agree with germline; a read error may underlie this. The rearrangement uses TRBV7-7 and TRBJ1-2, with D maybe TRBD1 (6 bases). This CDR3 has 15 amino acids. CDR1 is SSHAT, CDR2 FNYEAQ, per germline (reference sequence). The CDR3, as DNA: TGTGCTAGCAGCCAACCTCGGGACAATAACTATGGCTACACCTTC. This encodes CASSQPRDNNYGYTF.

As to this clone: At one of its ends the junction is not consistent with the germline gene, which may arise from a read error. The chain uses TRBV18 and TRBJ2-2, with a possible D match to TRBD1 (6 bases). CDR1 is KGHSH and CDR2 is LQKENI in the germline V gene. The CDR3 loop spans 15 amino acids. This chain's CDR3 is CATSPRGALAGELFF. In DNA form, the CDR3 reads TGTGCCACCTCACCCAGGGGCGCACTTGCCGGGGAGCTGTTTTTT.

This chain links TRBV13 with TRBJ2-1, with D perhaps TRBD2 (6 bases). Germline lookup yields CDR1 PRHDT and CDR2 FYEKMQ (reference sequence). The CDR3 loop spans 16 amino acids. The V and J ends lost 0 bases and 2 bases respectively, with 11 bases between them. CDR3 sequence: CASSLGLAETYNEQFF. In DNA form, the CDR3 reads TGTGCCAGCAGCTTAGGACTAGCTGAAACCTACAATGAGCAGTTCTTC.

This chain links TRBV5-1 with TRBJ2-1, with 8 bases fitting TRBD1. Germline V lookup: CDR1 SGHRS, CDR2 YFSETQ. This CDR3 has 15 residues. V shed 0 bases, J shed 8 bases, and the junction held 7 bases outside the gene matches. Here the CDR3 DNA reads TGCGCCAGCAGCTTGGATTCGGCAGGGGGCGATGAGCAGTTCTTC. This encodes CASSLDSAGGDEQFF.

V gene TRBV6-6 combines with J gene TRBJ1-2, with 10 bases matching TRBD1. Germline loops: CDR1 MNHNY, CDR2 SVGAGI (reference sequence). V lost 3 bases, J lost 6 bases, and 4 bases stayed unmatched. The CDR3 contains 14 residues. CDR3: CASSYETGGDGYTF. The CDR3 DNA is TGTGCCAGCAGTTATGAGACAGGGGGCGATGGCTACACCTTC.

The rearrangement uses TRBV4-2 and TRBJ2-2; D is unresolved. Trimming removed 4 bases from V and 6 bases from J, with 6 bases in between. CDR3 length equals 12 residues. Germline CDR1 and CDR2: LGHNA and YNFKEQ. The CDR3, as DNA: TGTGCCAGCAGCCCCCCTGCCGGGGAGCTGTTTTTT. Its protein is CASSPPAGELFF.

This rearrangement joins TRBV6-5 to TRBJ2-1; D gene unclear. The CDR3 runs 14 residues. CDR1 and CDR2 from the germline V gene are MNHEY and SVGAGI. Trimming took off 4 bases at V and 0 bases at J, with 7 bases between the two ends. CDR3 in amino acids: CASSFGGSYNEQFF. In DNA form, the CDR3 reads TGTGCCAGCAGTTTTGGCGGCTCCTACAATGAGCAGTTCTTC.

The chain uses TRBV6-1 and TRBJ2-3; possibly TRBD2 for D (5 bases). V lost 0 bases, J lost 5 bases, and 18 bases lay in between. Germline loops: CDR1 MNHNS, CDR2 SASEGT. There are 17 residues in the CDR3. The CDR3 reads CASSEAWIALSGDTQYF. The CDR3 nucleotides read TGTGCCAGCAGTGAAGCGTGGATAGCGCTATCGGGAGATACGCAGTATTTT.

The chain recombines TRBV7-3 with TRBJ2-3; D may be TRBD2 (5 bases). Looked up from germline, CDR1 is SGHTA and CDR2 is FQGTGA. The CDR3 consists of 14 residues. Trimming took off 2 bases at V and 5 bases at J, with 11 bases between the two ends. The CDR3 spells CASSLWAGKDTQYF. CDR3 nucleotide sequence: TGTGCCAGCAGCTTATGGGCCGGGAAAGATACGCAGTATTTT.

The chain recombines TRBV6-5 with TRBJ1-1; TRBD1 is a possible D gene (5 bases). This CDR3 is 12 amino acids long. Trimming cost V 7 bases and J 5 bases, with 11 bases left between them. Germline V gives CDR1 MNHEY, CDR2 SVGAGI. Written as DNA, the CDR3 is TGTGCCAGCATTGGGGGGTGGACTGAAGCTTTCTTT. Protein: CASIGGWTEAFF.

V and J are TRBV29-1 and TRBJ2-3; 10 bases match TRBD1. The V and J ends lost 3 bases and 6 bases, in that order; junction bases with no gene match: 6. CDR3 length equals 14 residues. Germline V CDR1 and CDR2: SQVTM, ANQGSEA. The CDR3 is CSVETGGGPDTQYF. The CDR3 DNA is TGCAGCGTTGAGACAGGGGGCGGACCCGATACGCAGTATTTT.